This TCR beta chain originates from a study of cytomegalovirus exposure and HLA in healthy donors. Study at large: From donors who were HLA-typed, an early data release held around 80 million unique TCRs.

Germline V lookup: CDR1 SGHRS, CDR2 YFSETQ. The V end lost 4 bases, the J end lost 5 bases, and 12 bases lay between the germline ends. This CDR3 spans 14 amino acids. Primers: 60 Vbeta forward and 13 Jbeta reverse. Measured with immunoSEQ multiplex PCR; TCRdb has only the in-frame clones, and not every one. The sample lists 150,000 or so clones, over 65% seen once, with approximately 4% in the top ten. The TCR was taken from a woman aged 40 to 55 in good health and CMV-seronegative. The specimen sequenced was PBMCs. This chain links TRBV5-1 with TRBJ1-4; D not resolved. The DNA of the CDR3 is TGCGCCAGCAGCCCGGGAAACTGGAATGAAAAACTGTTTTTT. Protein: CASSPGNWNEKLFF. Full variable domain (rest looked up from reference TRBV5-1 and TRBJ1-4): KAGVTQTPRYLIKTRGQQVTLSCSPISGHRSVSWYQQTPGQGLQFLFEYFSETQRNKGNFPGRFSGRQFSNSRSEMNVSTLELGDSALYLCASSPGNWNEKLFFGSGTQLSVL.